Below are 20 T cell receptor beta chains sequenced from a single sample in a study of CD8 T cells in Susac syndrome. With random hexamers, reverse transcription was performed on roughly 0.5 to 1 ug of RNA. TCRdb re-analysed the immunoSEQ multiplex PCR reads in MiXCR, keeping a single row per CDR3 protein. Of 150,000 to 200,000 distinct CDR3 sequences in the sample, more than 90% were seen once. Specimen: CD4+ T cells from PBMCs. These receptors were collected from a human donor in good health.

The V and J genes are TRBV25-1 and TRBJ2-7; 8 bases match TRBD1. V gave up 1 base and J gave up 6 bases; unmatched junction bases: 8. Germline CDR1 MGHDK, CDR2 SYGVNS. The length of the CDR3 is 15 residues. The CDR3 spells CASSEFFRGRGEQYF. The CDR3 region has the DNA TGTGCCAGCAGTGAATTTTTCAGGGGGCGCGGCGAGCAGTACTTC.

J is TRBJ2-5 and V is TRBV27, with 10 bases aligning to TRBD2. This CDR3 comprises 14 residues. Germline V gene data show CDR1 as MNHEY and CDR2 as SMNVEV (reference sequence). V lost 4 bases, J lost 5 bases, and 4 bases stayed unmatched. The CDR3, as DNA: TGTGCCAGCAGTTCAATTAGCGGGGGGGAGACCCAGTACTTC. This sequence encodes CASSSISGGETQYF.

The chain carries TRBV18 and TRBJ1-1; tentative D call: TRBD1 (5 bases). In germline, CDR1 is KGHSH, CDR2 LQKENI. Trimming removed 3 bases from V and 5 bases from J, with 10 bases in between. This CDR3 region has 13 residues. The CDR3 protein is CASSPGRGTEAFF. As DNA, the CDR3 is TGTGCCAGCTCACCCGGACGGGGGACTGAAGCTTTCTTT.

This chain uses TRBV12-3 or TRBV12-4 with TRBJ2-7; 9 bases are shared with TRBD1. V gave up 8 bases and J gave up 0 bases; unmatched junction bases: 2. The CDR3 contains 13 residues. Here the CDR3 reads CASATGGSYEQYF. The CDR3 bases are TGTGCCAGCGCGACAGGGGGCTCCTACGAGCAGTACTTC.

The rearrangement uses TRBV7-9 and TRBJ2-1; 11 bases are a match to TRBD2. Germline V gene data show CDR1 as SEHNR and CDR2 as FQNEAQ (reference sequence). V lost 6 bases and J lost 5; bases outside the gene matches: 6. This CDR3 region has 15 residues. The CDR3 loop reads CASSLTSGGNNEQFF. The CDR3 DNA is TGTGCCAGCAGTCTAACTAGCGGGGGTAACAATGAGCAGTTCTTC.

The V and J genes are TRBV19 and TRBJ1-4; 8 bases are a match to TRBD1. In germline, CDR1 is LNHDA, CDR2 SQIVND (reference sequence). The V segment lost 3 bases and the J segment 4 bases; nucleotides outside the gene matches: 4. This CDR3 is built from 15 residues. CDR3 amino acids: CASSIQGAINEKLFF. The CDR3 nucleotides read TGTGCCAGTAGTATTCAGGGGGCGATTAATGAAAAACTGTTTTTT. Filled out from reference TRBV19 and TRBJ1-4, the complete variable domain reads DGGITQSPKYLFRKEGQNVTLSCEQNLNHDAMYWYRQDPGQGLRLIYYSQIVNDFQKGDIAEGYSVSREKKESFPLTVTSAQKNPTAFYLCASSIQGAINEKLFFGSGTQLSVL.

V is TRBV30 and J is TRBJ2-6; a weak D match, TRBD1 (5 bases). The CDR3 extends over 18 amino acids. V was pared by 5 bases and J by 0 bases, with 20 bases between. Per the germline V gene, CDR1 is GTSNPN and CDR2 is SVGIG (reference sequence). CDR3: CAWGKVGRASSGANVLTF. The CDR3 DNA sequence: TGTGCCTGGGGGAAGGTGGGCAGGGCAAGCTCTGGGGCCAACGTCCTGACTTTC.

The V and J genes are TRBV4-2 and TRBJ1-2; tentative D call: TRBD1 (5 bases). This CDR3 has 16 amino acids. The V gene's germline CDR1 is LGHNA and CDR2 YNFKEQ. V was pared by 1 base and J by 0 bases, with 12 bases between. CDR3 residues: CASSQAVGGANYGYTF. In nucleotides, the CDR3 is TGTGCCAGCAGCCAAGCGGTCGGGGGAGCTAACTATGGCTACACCTTC.

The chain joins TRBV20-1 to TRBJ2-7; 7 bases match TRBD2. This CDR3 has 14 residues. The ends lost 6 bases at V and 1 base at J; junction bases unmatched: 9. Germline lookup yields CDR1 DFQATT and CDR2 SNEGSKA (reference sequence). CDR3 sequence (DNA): TGCAGTGCCTCCCGCGGGGGAACGTCCTACGAGCAGTACTTC. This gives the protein CSASRGGTSYEQYF.

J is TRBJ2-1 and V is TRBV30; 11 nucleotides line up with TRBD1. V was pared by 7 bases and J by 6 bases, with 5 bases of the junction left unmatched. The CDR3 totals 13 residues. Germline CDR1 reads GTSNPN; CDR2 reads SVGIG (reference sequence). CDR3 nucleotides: TGTGCCTACACCGGGACAGGGGGCAATGAGCAGTTCTTC. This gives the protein CAYTGTGGNEQFF.

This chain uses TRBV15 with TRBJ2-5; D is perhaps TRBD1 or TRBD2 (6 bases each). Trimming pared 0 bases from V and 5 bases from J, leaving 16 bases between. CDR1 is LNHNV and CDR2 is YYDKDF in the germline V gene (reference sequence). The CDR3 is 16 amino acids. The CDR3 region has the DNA TGTGCCACCAGCAGAGATCGGCCGGGGGCTGGTGAGACCCAGTACTTC. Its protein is CATSRDRPGAGETQYF.

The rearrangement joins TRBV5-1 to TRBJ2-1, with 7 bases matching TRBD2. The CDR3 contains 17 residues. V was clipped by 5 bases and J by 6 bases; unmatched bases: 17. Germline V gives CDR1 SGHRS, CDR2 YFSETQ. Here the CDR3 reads CASSSQGGGGRGNEQFF. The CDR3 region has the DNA TGCGCCAGCAGTTCGCAGGGAGGCGGGGGTAGAGGCAATGAGCAGTTCTTC.

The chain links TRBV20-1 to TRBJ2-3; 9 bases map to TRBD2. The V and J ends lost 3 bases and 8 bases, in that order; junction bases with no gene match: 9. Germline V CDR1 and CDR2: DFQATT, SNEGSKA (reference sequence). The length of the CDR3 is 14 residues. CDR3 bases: TGCAGTGCTAGCGTGGCGGGGGGGCCGGGTACGCAGTATTTT. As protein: CSASVAGGPGTQYF.

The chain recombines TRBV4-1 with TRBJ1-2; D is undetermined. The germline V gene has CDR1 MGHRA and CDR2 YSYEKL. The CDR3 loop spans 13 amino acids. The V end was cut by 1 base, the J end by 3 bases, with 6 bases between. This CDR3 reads CASSQGLYYGYTF. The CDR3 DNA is TGCGCCAGCAGCCAAGGACTCTACTATGGCTACACCTTC.

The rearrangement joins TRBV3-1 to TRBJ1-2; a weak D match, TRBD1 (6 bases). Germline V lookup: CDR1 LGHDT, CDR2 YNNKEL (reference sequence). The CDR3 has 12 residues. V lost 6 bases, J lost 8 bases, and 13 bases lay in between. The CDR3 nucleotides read TGTGCCAGCAGTGGGACAAGGGACGGCTACACCTTC. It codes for CASSGTRDGYTF. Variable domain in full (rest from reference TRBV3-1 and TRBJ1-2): DTAVSQTPKYLVTQMGNDKSIKCEQNLGHDTMYWYKQDSKKFLKIMFSYNNKELIINETVPNRFSPKSPDKAHLNLHINSLELGDSAVYFCASSGTRDGYTFGSGTRLTVV.

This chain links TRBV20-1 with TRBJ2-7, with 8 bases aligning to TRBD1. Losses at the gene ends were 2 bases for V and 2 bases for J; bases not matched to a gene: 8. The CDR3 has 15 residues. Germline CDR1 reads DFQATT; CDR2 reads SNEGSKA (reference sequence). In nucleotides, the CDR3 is TGCAGTGCTAGAAACCCGGACAGGGTCCCCTACGAGCAGTACTTC. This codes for CSARNPDRVPYEQYF.

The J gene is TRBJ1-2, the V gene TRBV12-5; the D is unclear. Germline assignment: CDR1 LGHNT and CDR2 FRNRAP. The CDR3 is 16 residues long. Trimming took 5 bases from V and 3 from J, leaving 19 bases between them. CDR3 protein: CASGPSPGRSDYGYTF. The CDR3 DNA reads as TGTGCTAGTGGTCCTTCTCCAGGAAGGTCGGACTATGGCTACACCTTC.

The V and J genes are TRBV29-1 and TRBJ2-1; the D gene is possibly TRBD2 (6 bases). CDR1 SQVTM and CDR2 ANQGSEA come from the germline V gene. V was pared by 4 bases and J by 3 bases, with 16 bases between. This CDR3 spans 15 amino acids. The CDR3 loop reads CSVGRESQLYNEQFF. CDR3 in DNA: TGCAGCGTTGGGCGGGAATCCCAACTCTACAATGAGCAGTTCTTC.

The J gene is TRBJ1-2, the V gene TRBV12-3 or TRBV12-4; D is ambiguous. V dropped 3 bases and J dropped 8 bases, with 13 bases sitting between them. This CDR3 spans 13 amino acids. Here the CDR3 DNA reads TGTGCCAGCAGTTTCGATCGGGGAACGGGCTACACCTTC. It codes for CASSFDRGTGYTF.

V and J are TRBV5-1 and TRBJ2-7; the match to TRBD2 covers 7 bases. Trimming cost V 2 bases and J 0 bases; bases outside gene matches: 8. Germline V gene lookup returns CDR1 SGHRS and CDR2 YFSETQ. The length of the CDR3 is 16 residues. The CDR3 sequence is CASSFLSGEGSYEQYF. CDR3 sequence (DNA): TGCGCCAGCAGCTTCCTCAGCGGGGAGGGCTCCTACGAGCAGTACTTC.